The 15 T cell receptor beta chains below all came from one sample that was sequenced in a study of blood T cell repertoires in COVID-19. This table comes from immunoSEQ multiplex PCR, and its TCRdb copy is limited to in-frame clones, with some not included. The sample yields around 200,000 clones, about 87% seen once. The sample consisted of peripheral blood. These TCRs come from a man aged 35-49 years with active or convalescent COVID-19.

The CDR3 coding sequence is TGTGCCAGCAGGCCCCCCTTCAGGGAGGACACCGGGGAGCTGTTTTTT. Translated: CASRPPFREDTGELFF. The rearrangement joins TRBV7-9 to TRBJ2-2; D might be TRBD2 (6 bases). Looked up from germline, CDR1 is SEHNR and CDR2 is FQNEAQ (reference sequence). The length of the CDR3 is 16 residues. V was clipped by 6 bases and J by 3 bases, with 17 bases between them.

The gene calls are TRBV5-4 and TRBJ1-2; the D gene is possibly TRBD1 (5 bases). The V gene lost 0 bases and the J gene lost 3 bases, with 12 bases spanning the gap. CDR3 length equals 15 residues. CDR1 is SGHNT and CDR2 is YYREEE in the germline V gene (reference sequence). CDR3 bases: TGTGCCAGCAGCTTGGTGGCCGCGGGGGACTATGGCTACACCTTC. Translated: CASSLVAAGDYGYTF.

This clone was observed once. This chain uses TRBV9 with TRBJ1-4, with D unresolved. The ends were cut back, 0 bases at V and 7 bases at J, with 10 bases in the middle. The CDR3 is 14 amino acids. Germline V CDR1 and CDR2: SGDLS, YYNGEE. The CDR3 DNA sequence: TGTGCCAGCAGCGTAGGGGCAGGTCGTGAAAAACTGTTTTTT. Encoded protein: CASSVGAGREKLFF.

This chain uses TRBV5-4 with TRBJ1-1; no clear D. Germline CDR1 and CDR2: SGHNT and YYREEE (reference sequence). This CDR3 comprises 12 residues. V was trimmed by 3 bases and J by 7 bases, leaving 10 bases between them. The CDR3 sequence is CASSSYSGEAFF. CDR3 bases: TGTGCCAGCAGCTCGTATAGTGGTGAAGCTTTCTTT.

The V gene is TRBV6-5, the J gene TRBJ1-3; D is uncertain. Germline CDR1 reads MNHEY; CDR2 reads SVGAGI. V lost 2 bases and J 0 bases, leaving 8 bases between the germline ends. The CDR3 length is 15 residues. This CDR3 is CASSYQRDSGNTIYF. Written as DNA, the CDR3 is TGTGCCAGCAGTTACCAACGAGACTCTGGAAACACCATATATTTT.

This clone was seen once. The V call is TRBV19, the J call TRBJ2-4; maybe TRBD2 (6 bases). Germline values: CDR1 LNHDA, CDR2 SQIVND (reference sequence). Trimming pared 0 bases from V and 8 bases from J, leaving 14 bases between. The CDR3 is 15 amino acids. Written as DNA, the CDR3 is TGTGCCAGTAGTATAGAGCGGGGACGAGACGACATTCAGTACTTC. This sequence encodes CASSIERGRDDIQYF.

The chain is built from TRBV7-2 and TRBJ1-6, with no clear D. V lost 4 bases, J lost 4 bases, and 14 bases lay in between. The CDR3 covers 16 residues. Per germline, CDR1 SGHTA and CDR2 FQGNSA. The CDR3 DNA reads as TGTGCCAGCAGCTCGGATAGGAGTACTTATAATTCACCCCTCCACTTT. It encodes CASSSDRSTYNSPLHF.

In this sample, this clone turned up once. The J gene is TRBJ1-2, the V gene TRBV30; D perhaps matches TRBD1 (6 bases). There are 10 residues in the CDR3. V dropped 8 bases and J dropped 6 bases, with 10 bases sitting between them. Germline loops: CDR1 GTSNPN, CDR2 SVGIG (reference sequence). This chain's CDR3 is CAGYRDGYTF. The CDR3 DNA is TGTGCCGGGTACAGGGATGGCTACACCTTC.

This clone was counted only a few times. This sequence joins TRBV5-1 and TRBJ1-1, with TRBD1 matching over 9 bases. This CDR3 contains 13 residues. CDR1 and CDR2 from the germline V gene are SGHRS and YFSETQ. J gave up 10 bases and V 4 bases, and 8 bases lay outside the gene matches. CDR3 nucleotide sequence: TGCGCCAGCAGCCCGCGGACAGGGGAGGGAGCTTTCTTT. It translates to CASSPRTGEGAFF. Looking up the rest from reference TRBV5-1 and TRBJ1-1 gives the full variable domain: KAGVTQTPRYLIKTRGQQVTLSCSPISGHRSVSWYQQTPGQGLQFLFEYFSETQRNKGNFPGRFSGRQFSNSRSEMNVSTLELGDSALYLCASSPRTGEGAFFGQGTRLTVV.

This clone showed up just once. V usage is TRBV5-1 and J usage is TRBJ2-1, with D possibly being TRBD2 (6 bases). CDR1 is SGHRS, CDR2 YFSETQ, per germline. The V end was cut by 3 bases, the J end by 0 bases, with 10 bases between. This CDR3 is 15 amino acids long. CDR3 in amino acids: CASSSAGSSYNEQFF. As DNA, the CDR3 is TGCGCCAGCAGCTCCGCGGGAAGCTCCTACAATGAGCAGTTCTTC.

The chain carries TRBV6-5 and TRBJ1-6, with D unresolved. V was shortened by 6 bases and J by 6 bases, with 12 bases between the two germline ends. CDR1 is MNHEY, CDR2 SVGAGI, per germline. CDR3 size: 14 residues. CDR3 in amino acids: CASSREGFNSPLHF. The CDR3 DNA reads as TGTGCCAGCAGCCGGGAGGGTTTTAATTCACCCCTCCACTTT.

The genes are TRBV18 and TRBJ1-5, with TRBD1 matching 7 bases. Germline-derived CDR1 and CDR2 are KGHSH and LQKENI. The length of the CDR3 is 13 residues. J gave up 2 bases and V 5 bases, and 0 bases lay outside the gene matches. The CDR3 region is CASSTGGNQPQHF. CDR3 nucleotides: TGTGCCAGCTCAACAGGGGGCAATCAGCCCCAGCATTTT.

The chain combines TRBV4-3 with TRBJ1-5; no clear D. V was shortened by 1 base and J by 3 bases, with 10 bases between the two germline ends. This CDR3 comprises 15 residues. Germline loops: CDR1 LGHNA, CDR2 YSLEER. The CDR3 region has the DNA TGCGCCAGCAGCCAAGTATACGGGGACAATCAGCCCCAGCATTTT. Translating it yields CASSQVYGDNQPQHF.

The chain combines TRBV29-1 with TRBJ1-4; no reliable D call. The CDR3 has 13 residues. The V and J ends lost 6 bases and 5 bases respectively, with 13 bases between them. CDR1 SQVTM and CDR2 ANQGSEA come from the germline V gene. The CDR3 spells CSVGSSGNEKLFF. The DNA for the CDR3 is TGCAGCGTCGGGAGCAGCGGGAATGAAAAACTGTTTTTT. Supplemented by reference TRBV29-1 and TRBJ1-4, the full variable domain reads SAVISQKPSRDICQRGTSLTIQCQVDSQVTMMFWYRQQPGQSLTLIATANQGSEATYESGFVIDKFPISRPNLTFSTLTVSNMSPEDSSIYLCSVGSSGNEKLFFGSGTQLSVL.

This chain uses TRBV30 with TRBJ1-3; D unresolved. The CDR3 is made up of 12 amino acids. The V end lost 2 bases, the J end lost 0 bases, and 2 bases lay between the germline ends. In germline, CDR1 is GTSNPN, CDR2 SVGIG (reference sequence). For the CDR3, the DNA is TGTGCCTGGAGTCACTCTGGAAACACCATATATTTT. Residues: CAWSHSGNTIYF.